Presented here are 19 T cell receptor beta chains from one specimen sequenced in a study of T cells in localized non-small cell lung cancer. Repertoires were generated with immunoSEQ multiplex PCR, while TCRdb's copy carries only in-frame clones and drops some. The table has about 34,000 clones, approximately 80% seen once. The sample in question was peripheral blood, obtained before any cancer treatment. Receptors were obtained from a male donor at least 60 years old with stage II squamous cell lung carcinoma.

The rearrangement uses TRBV18 and TRBJ1-4; 9 bases line up with TRBD1. Germline trimming cut 6 bases from V and 6 bases from J; bases unmatched to any gene: 5. The germline V gene encodes CDR1 KGHSH and CDR2 LQKENI. The CDR3 runs to 14 residues. The CDR3 reads CASSEGQGDEKLFF. For the CDR3, the DNA is TGTGCCAGCTCGGAGGGACAGGGTGATGAAAAACTGTTTTTT.

This chain connects TRBV6-1 to TRBJ1-1; D not certain. The germline V and J ends were trimmed by 7 bases and 5 bases, with 14 bases remaining between them. This CDR3 has 13 residues. From germline, CDR1 is MNHNS and CDR2 SASEGT. In DNA, the CDR3 is TGTGCCAGCAAGGCCGCTTTTTTGACTGAAGCTTTCTTT. It encodes CASKAAFLTEAFF.

The chain uses TRBV6-1 and TRBJ2-6; D may correspond to TRBD1 or TRBD2 (5 bases each). CDR3 length equals 18 residues. Germline CDR1 and CDR2: MNHNS and SASEGT. V lost 2 bases to trimming and J lost 3 bases, with 17 bases between them. This CDR3 is CASSERRQGQLGANVLTF. CDR3 DNA sequence: TGTGCCAGCAGTGAAAGGAGGCAGGGCCAACTTGGGGCCAACGTCCTGACTTTC.

The V and J genes are TRBV7-3 and TRBJ2-1; TRBD2 is a possible D gene (6 bases). The CDR3 is 15 amino acids. V was clipped by 4 bases and J by 8 bases, with 18 bases between them. The germline V gene has CDR1 SGHTA and CDR2 FQGTGA. The CDR3 is CASSSTSRSHHEQFF. CDR3 bases: TGTGCCAGCAGCTCCACTAGCCGTTCCCACCATGAGCAGTTCTTC.

The chain couples TRBV18 to TRBJ1-5; D gene unclear. Germline V gene data show CDR1 as KGHSH and CDR2 as LQKENI. The CDR3 has 13 amino acids. Trimming cost V 2 bases and J 5 bases, with 7 bases left between them. The chain's CDR3 is CASSPTSDQPQHF. The CDR3 DNA reads TGTGCCAGCTCACCAACTTCCGATCAGCCCCAGCATTTT.

The chain links TRBV27 to TRBJ1-1; 11 bases agree with TRBD1. CDR1 and CDR2 (germline): MNHEY, SMNVEV (reference sequence). The CDR3 is 16 amino acids. The trim removed 2 bases at V and 4 bases at J, leaving 6 bases unmatched. The CDR3 here is CASSLAPGQGATEAFF. As DNA, the CDR3 is TGTGCCAGCAGTTTAGCCCCCGGACAGGGGGCCACTGAAGCTTTCTTT.

This chain links TRBV5-4 with TRBJ1-1; TRBD1 matches at 10 bases. CDR3 length equals 15 residues. The V and J ends lost 10 bases and 6 bases, in that order; junction bases with no gene match: 15. Germline V gene lookup returns CDR1 SGHNT and CDR2 YYREEE (reference sequence). Here the CDR3 reads CAVLSGTGDLAEAFF. In nucleotides, the CDR3 is TGTGCCGTCCTGTCCGGGACAGGGGATCTCGCTGAAGCTTTCTTT.

The rearrangement links TRBV6-5 to TRBJ2-1; D perhaps matches TRBD1 (5 bases). CDR1 is MNHEY, CDR2 SVGAGI, per germline. The CDR3 has 12 residues. CDR3 nucleotides: TGTGCTACAGCAGGGCGGTACAATGAGCAGTTCTTC. Amino acid sequence: CATAGRYNEQFF.

This chain uses TRBV7-2 with TRBJ1-3; weak D call: TRBD1 (5 bases). Germline V gene lookup returns CDR1 SGHTA and CDR2 FQGNSA. V was cut by 3 bases and J by 0 bases, with 6 bases left in between. This CDR3 has 14 amino acids. CDR3 loop: CASSFGTSGNTIYF. The CDR3 DNA reads as TGTGCCAGCAGCTTCGGGACCTCTGGAAACACCATATATTTT. Full variable domain (missing parts from reference TRBV7-2 and TRBJ1-3): GAGVSQSPSNKVTEKGKDVELRCDPISGHTALYWYRQSLGQGLEFLIYFQGNSAPDKSGLPSDRFSAERTGGSVSTLTIQRTQQEDSAVYLCASSFGTSGNTIYFGEGSWLTVV.

This clone turned up a few times. V is TRBV6-5 and J is TRBJ1-6; D gene uncertain. The CDR3 is 14 residues long. Germline V gene data show CDR1 as MNHEY and CDR2 as SVGAGI. Trimming removed 4 bases at V and 11 bases at J, with 15 bases between. DNA of the CDR3: TGTGCCAGCAGTTCAACGGACGGATTCGCACCCCTCCACTTT. Its protein is CASSSTDGFAPLHF.

The chain carries TRBV19 and TRBJ2-1; D tentatively fits TRBD1 or TRBD2 (5 bases each). Trimming removed 6 bases from V and 2 bases from J, with 5 bases in between. This CDR3 has 12 residues. CDR1 is LNHDA and CDR2 is SQIVND in the germline V gene (reference sequence). CDR3 DNA sequence: TGTGCCAGTAGGGGGGCCTACAATGAGCAGTTCTTC. This sequence encodes CASRGAYNEQFF.

The chain uses TRBV28 and TRBJ2-7; possibly TRBD1 for D (6 bases). The CDR3 is 14 residues long. Germline CDR1 is MDHEN and CDR2 is SYDVKM. Trimming cost V 5 bases and J 5 bases, with 16 bases left between them. CDR3 region: CASSPYGGKDEQYF. CDR3 coding DNA: TGTGCCAGCAGTCCATATGGGGGCAAGGACGAGCAGTACTTC.

This chain joins TRBV19 and TRBJ2-1; unclear D gene. Germline V lookup: CDR1 LNHDA, CDR2 SQIVND (reference sequence). Between the trimmed V and J ends, which lost 11 bases and 0 bases, there was a span of 11 bases. The CDR3 runs 13 residues. Written as DNA, the CDR3 is TGTGCCGTAGGTCTAAACTCCTACAATGAGCAGTTCTTC. Its translation: CAVGLNSYNEQFF.

This clone appeared once. V gene TRBV2 combines with J gene TRBJ2-5; D possibly uses TRBD1 or TRBD2 (5 bases each). Trimming removed 6 bases from V and 5 bases from J, with 19 bases in between. This CDR3 spans 15 amino acids. Germline-derived CDR1 and CDR2 are SNHLY and FYNNEI. In DNA, the CDR3 is TGTGCCAGCAGCACCGGGACCCTCGCCCTGGAGACCCAGTACTTC. It encodes CASSTGTLALETQYF. Full variable domain (remainder filled in from reference TRBV2 and TRBJ2-5): EPEVTQTPSHQVTQMGQEVILRCVPISNHLYFYWYRQILGQKVEFLVSFYNNEISEKSEIFDDQFSVERPDGSNFTLKIRSTKLEDSAMYFCASSTGTLALETQYFGPGTRLLVL.

V is TRBV5-1 and J is TRBJ1-2; 10 nucleotides align to TRBD1. Germline CDR1 and CDR2: SGHRS and YFSETQ. The CDR3 has 13 residues. V shed 4 bases and J 8 bases; nucleotides not matched to a gene: 5. In DNA form, the CDR3 reads TGCGCCAGCAGCGGCGGACAGGGGGGAGGCTACACCTTC. It is translated as CASSGGQGGGYTF.

This clone has only a few counts. The chain has TRBV5-4 and TRBJ2-5; D gene uncertain. There are 12 residues in the CDR3. Germline values: CDR1 SGHNT, CDR2 YYREEE (reference sequence). Between the trimmed V and J ends, which lost 6 bases and 3 bases, there was a span of 9 bases. CDR3 residues: CASNLPEETQYF. CDR3 nucleotide sequence: TGTGCCAGCAACCTTCCGGAAGAGACCCAGTACTTC. The full variable domain, completed using reference TRBV5-4 and TRBJ2-5, is ETGVTQSPTHLIKTRGQQVTLRCSSQSGHNTVSWYQQALGQGPQFIFQYYREEENGRGNFPPRFSGLQFPNYSSELNVNALELDDSALYLCASNLPEETQYFGPGTRLLVL.

V is TRBV10-2 and J is TRBJ1-1, with D unresolved. Germline V gene sequence: CDR1 WSHSY, CDR2 SAAADI. Trimming pared 6 bases from V and 0 bases from J, leaving 8 bases between. This CDR3 contains 13 residues. In DNA form, the CDR3 reads TGCGCCAGCAGGGCAGCGTTGAACACTGAAGCTTTCTTT. Translating it yields CASRAALNTEAFF.

The CDR3 reads CASSLYGQNTGELFF. In nucleotides, the CDR3 is TGCGCCAGCAGCTTGTATGGGCAAAACACCGGGGAGCTGTTTTTT. J is TRBJ2-2 and V is TRBV5-1; no firm D call. The V end lost 1 base, the J end lost 2 bases, and 9 bases lay between the germline ends. The CDR3 is 15 amino acids. Germline assignment: CDR1 SGHRS and CDR2 YFSETQ.

V usage is TRBV7-8 and J usage is TRBJ2-1; D not resolved. This CDR3 is built from 13 residues. V was clipped by 2 bases and J by 4 bases, with 6 bases between them. In germline, CDR1 is SGHVS, CDR2 FQNEAQ. CDR3 sequence: CASSLPVYNEQFF. DNA for the CDR3: TGTGCCAGCAGCTTACCCGTTTACAATGAGCAGTTCTTC.